Below, one T cell receptor (beta chain) is given with its context. Naive CD8 cells lacked CD45RO and underwent positive selection for CCR7, leaving out terminally differentiated effector memory CD45RA+ cells. The sample belongs to a study of shared clonotypes between healthy human individuals. Profiled with immunoSEQ multiplex PCR; TCRdb holds only in-frame clones, not every one. The repertoire has about 2 million clones, about 94% of them found once; the top ten carry 0.9% to 1.4%. The CDR3 covers 16 residues. Germline V gives CDR1 SGHRS, CDR2 YFSETQ. V lost 0 bases and J lost 8; bases outside the gene matches: 8.

The J gene is TRBJ2-1, the V gene TRBV5-1; 10 nucleotides match TRBD2. This receptor was identified in a man younger than 30 in good health. Sequenced material: naive CD8+ T cells sorted from blood. CDR3 sequence reads: CASSLESGGEGDEQFF. For the CDR3, the DNA is TGCGCCAGCAGCTTGGAAAGCGGGGGGGAAGGTGATGAGCAGTTCTTC.